This T cell receptor (beta chain) was captured by sequencing in a study of blood T cell repertoires in COVID-19. Across the whole study: Acute-phase and convalescent COVID-19 samples originated in the United States, Italy and Spain. T cells, B-cell-depleted T cells, or PBMCs supplied cDNA or gDNA.

CDR1 is SGHRS and CDR2 is YFSETQ in the germline V gene. The germline V and J ends were trimmed by 0 bases and 5 bases, with 12 bases remaining between them. CDR3 length: 16 amino acids. Method: immunoSEQ multiplex PCR; TCRdb's copy keeps in-frame clones and lacks some. This sample has 350,000 to 400,000 clones; around 90% occur once, and the top ten carry about 3%. This clone was counted between two and nine times. This chain uses TRBV5-1 with TRBJ1-6; TRBD1 is a possible D gene (5 bases). The specimen sequenced was peripheral blood. The sequence was obtained from a woman aged 25-40 years with COVID-19, enrolled during active disease. This CDR3 is CASSLDGAVNNSPLHF. The CDR3 nucleotides read TGCGCCAGCAGCTTGGATGGGGCAGTCAATAATTCACCCCTCCACTTT.